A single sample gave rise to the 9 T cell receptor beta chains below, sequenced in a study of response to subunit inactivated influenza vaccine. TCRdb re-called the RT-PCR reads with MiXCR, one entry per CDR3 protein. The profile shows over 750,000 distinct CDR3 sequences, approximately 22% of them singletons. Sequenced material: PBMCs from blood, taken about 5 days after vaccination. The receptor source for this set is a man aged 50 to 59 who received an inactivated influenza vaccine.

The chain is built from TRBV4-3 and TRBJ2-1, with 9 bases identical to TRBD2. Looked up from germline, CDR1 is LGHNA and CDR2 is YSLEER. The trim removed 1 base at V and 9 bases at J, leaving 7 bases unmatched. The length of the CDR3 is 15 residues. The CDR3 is CASSQALRGGGEQFF. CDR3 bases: TGCGCCAGCAGCCAAGCGCTGCGGGGGGGAGGTGAGCAGTTCTTC.

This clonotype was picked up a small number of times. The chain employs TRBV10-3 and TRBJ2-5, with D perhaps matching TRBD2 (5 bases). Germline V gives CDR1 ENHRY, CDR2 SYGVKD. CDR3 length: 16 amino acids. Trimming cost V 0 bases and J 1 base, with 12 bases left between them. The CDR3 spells CAISESRVGTQETQYF. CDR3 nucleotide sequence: TGTGCCATCAGTGAGTCGAGGGTTGGTACCCAAGAGACCCAGTACTTC.

The CDR3 sequence: CSVVFLAGGYNEQFF. The CDR3 nucleotides are TGCAGCGTTGTTTTTTTGGCGGGGGGCTACAATGAGCAGTTCTTC. V gene TRBV29-1 combines with J gene TRBJ2-1; 8 bases map to TRBD2. The V gene's germline CDR1 is SQVTM and CDR2 ANQGSEA. CDR3 length: 15 amino acids. V trimming: 4 bases; J trimming: 3 bases; junction bases outside the gene matches: 8.

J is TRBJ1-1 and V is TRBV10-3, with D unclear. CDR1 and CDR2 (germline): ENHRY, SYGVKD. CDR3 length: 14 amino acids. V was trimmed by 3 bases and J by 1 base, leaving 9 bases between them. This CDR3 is CAISDSLSNTEAFF. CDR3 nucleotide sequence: TGTGCCATCAGTGATTCTCTATCGAACACTGAAGCTTTCTTT.

The CDR3 loop reads CATTQERGWDGYTF. The CDR3 DNA is TGTGCCACAACACAGGAGAGGGGTTGGGATGGCTACACCTTC. V gene TRBV10-3 combines with J gene TRBJ1-2; TRBD1 might be the D (5 bases). Trimming shortened V by 10 bases and J by 6 bases, and 21 bases separated the two germline ends. Germline CDR1 is ENHRY and CDR2 is SYGVKD. The CDR3 spans 14 residues.

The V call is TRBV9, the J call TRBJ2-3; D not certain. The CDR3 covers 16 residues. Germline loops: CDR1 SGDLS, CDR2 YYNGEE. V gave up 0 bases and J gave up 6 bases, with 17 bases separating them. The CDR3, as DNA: TGTGCCAGCAGCGTAGGGATAGCCTTAGGGATTGATACGCAGTATTTT. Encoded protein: CASSVGIALGIDTQYF.

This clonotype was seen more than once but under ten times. The CDR3 reads CASSFYKVGTQYF. CDR3 nucleotides: TGTGCCAGCAGTTTTTATAAAGTTGGTACCCAGTACTTC. The chain carries TRBV12-3 or TRBV12-4 and TRBJ2-4; the D is unclear. The V gene lost 3 bases and the J gene lost 13 bases, with 16 bases spanning the gap. The CDR3 runs to 13 residues.

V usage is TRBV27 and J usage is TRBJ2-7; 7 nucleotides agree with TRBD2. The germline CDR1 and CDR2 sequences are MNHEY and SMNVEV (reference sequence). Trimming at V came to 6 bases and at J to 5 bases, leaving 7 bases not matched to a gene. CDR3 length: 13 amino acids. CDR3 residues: CASRRHRGDEQYF. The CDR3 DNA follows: TGTGCCAGCAGGCGCCATCGGGGGGACGAGCAGTACTTC.

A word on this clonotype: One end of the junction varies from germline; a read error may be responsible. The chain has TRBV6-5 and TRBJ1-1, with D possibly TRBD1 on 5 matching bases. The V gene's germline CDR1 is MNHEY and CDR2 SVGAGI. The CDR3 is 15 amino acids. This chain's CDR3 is CASSYDSGGVTEALF. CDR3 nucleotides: TGTGCCAGCAGTTACGATTCTGGGGGTGTCACTGAAGCTCTCTTT.